This T cell receptor (beta chain) emerged from a study of shared clonotypes between healthy human individuals. Regarding this clone: Antigen: not known.

The DNA input per sorted-subset replicate PCR was approximately 210 ng, corresponding to 25,000 to 30,000 T cell genomes. Profiled with immunoSEQ multiplex PCR; TCRdb holds only in-frame clones, not every one. The sample includes a few million clones, around 90% of them seen just once. The study's findings and limits: Across four donors, naive CD4 shared roughly 5%, naive CD8 over 3%, memory CD4 roughly 2.4%, memory CD8 0.4% to 0.5%.

Recent acute infections and vaccinations were absent in the healthy HIV-negative adult donors. V was cut by 4 bases and J by 8 bases, with 6 bases left in between. The germline CDR1 and CDR2 sequences are DFQATT and SNEGSKA (reference sequence). There are 10 residues in the CDR3. The source of this sequence is a man between 18 and 29 years old in good health. V gene TRBV20-1 combines with J gene TRBJ2-1, with D possibly TRBD1 on 6 matching bases. The sample was naive CD4+ T cells sorted from blood. Indicated subset: CD45RA+ positively selected. The DNA for the CDR3 is TGCAGTGCTAAGGGGGATGAGCAGTTCTTC. Translation gives CSAKGDEQFF.